This T cell receptor beta chain is drawn from a study of tumor and adjacent non-tumor tissue in lung cancer. The study's findings and limits: Top 100 clones took a larger repertoire share in normal lung.

This sample's RNA came from whole unsorted tissue. This non-tumor lung sample came from over 3 cm beyond the tumor edge. Between August and November 2014, newly diagnosed, chemotherapy-naive lung cancer patients underwent thoracic surgery in China. CDR3 length equals 15 residues. Germline V gene sequence: CDR1 SGHTA, CDR2 FQGTGA. A word on this clonotype: Its antigen is not known. Germline and junction disagree at one end, which may indicate a read error.

TCRbeta libraries were built with three rounds of nested PCR, modified from ARM-PCR. Each CDR3 protein gets one entry after TCRdb re-called the multiplex PCR reads with MiXCR. The sample shows 81,000 or so distinct CDR3 sequences, around 80% of them seen only once. Sample: distant non-tumor lung tissue. The gene calls are TRBV7-3 and TRBJ1-3; tentatively, D is TRBD1 (6 bases). The TCR sequence derives from a man in his sixties with non-small cell lung cancer. The CDR3 DNA is TGTGCCAGCAGCTTATCAGGGGACTTCGGAAACACCGTATATTTT. Its translation is CASSLSGDFGNTVYF.